The source of this TCR beta chain is a study of OX40 agonist ivuxolimab in advanced cancers. Background for the entire study: The costimulatory receptor OX40 (CD134) was targeted by ivuxolimab, a fully human IgG2 agonistic monoclonal antibody. Intravenous ivuxolimab was administered to patients every 2 weeks at six dose levels: 0.01, 0.1, 0.3, 1.5, 3 and 10 mg/kg. Of the 50 or so patients in dose escalation, some 20 had hepatocellular carcinoma, about 15 had melanoma, 9 had renal cell carcinoma and 9 had head and neck cancer. In the dose-escalation cohort, more than 75% of patients were male, and the mean age was around 60 years, with a range of about 23 to 90. Patients were allowed to have had prior anti-PD-1, anti-PD-L1 or anti-CTLA-4 therapy, and approximately 40% of the dose-escalation patients had previously received checkpoint inhibitors. Partial responses were achieved by three dose-escalation patients, of whom one had hepatocellular carcinoma and two had cutaneous melanoma. The purpose of peripheral TCRbeta sequencing was to test whether ivuxolimab changed TCR sequence diversity and led to clonal T-cell expansion. The monotherapy dose-escalation portion (N of about 49 patients) of the phase I ivuxolimab trial is reported in the paper. Here is what the overall study found, with its caveats: On average, CD8+ T cells showed more expanded clones than CD4+ T cells after ivuxolimab. Low levels of normalized T-cell clonal expansion were also seen in some patients who did not respond. In the 0.1-3.0 mg/kg groups, partial responders were among the patients with the lowest normalized peripheral clonal expansion, particularly in CD8+ T cells. The antigen specificity of the peripheral T cells that underwent clonal expansion was not determined. At doses of 0.1 to 3.0 mg/kg, clonal expansion of both CD4+ and CD8+ T cells in blood was seen between baseline and week 6.

Of note for this clone: Its antigen is still unknown. The sample holds no much larger clone one base away, and base qualities are not on file.

Genomic DNA was extracted from sorted cells for sequencing of the TCRbeta CDR3 region. The immunoSEQ Assay was used for sequencing of TCRbeta CDR3 regions. Drawn from immuneACCESS, this table holds only the in-frame rearrangements with V and J called that TCRdb kept. Clones are partly lost; checked studies trace under half to an unresolved V gene and leave the rest unexplained. The sample data list about 80,000 clones, and 84% of these were observed just once. In total, the top ten clones hold approximately 25% of the sample. The trial excluded patients who had a history of autoimmune disease or who were on systemic immunosuppression. In every dose cohort, peripheral blood was drawn for TCR sequencing at baseline, cycle 4 day 1, and cycle 7 day 1. Samples came from an open-label, multicenter, first-in-human phase I dose-escalation trial of ivuxolimab. Adults with locally advanced or metastatic melanoma, renal cell carcinoma, hepatocellular carcinoma or head and neck squamous cell carcinoma were enrolled in the trial. CD4+ and CD8+ T cells were sorted separately from peripheral blood before TCR sequencing.

Source: CD4+ or CD8+ T cells sorted from blood, taken in a trial of the OX40 agonist ivuxolimab. This TCR derives from an adult with an advanced solid tumor such as melanoma, head and neck, liver or kidney cancer.

The CDR3 in this case is CASSLGKGPTPNTEAFF. The DNA sequence follows: TGCGCCAGCAGCTTAGGTAAGGGCCCCACACCGAACACTGAAGCTTTCTTT. This receptor chain uses TRBV5-1 and TRBJ1-1; there is no confident call for the D gene. Based on the germline V gene, the CDR1 and CDR2 sequences are SGHRS and YFSETQ. V is shortened by 2 bases, J by 1 base, and the region joining them spans 18 bases. From its cysteine to its phenylalanine, the CDR3 spans 17 amino acids. Only CDR3 DNA is held: 51 bases, read in frame from base 1.